This is a list of T cell receptor beta chains from one sample in a study of vaccination and CD4 T cells after COVID-19. Their recognized antigens are unknown. TCRdb re-called the PCR reads with MiXCR, one entry per CDR3 protein. The sample holds some 22,000 distinct CDR3 sequences, about 59% seen once. This specimen consisted of CD4+ T cells from blood, cultured in vitro, obtained before SARS-CoV-2 vaccination. The receptors originated from a human donor who received a COVID-19 vaccine. The CDR3 runs from the conserved cysteine through the conserved F or W. D genes are given only for firm matches. Only part of the rows carry a size: once, few, many, or a class if the clone is expanded.

V gene,J gene,D gene,clone size,CDR3 protein,CDR3 DNA
TRBV20-1,TRBJ2-7,TRBD1,few,CSAREDRGLNEQYF,TGCAGTGCTAGAGAGGACAGGGGGCTGAACGAGCAGTACTTC
TRBV11-2,TRBJ2-5,TRBD1,.,CASSLDDRDQETQYF,TGTGCCAGCAGCTTAGACGACAGGGACCAAGAGACCCAGTACTTC
TRBV6-1,TRBJ2-3,.,once,CASKTTGTDTQYF,TGTGCCAGCAAAACAACAGGGACAGATACGCAGTATTTT
TRBV27,TRBJ2-7,.,.,CASSTPGRVYEQYF,TGTGCCAGCTCGACTCCCGGCCGGGTCTACGAGCAGTACTTC
TRBV20-1,TRBJ2-3,.,few,CSATGPGLRSTDTQYF,TGCAGTGCCACGGGACCAGGACTGCGGAGCACAGATACGCAGTATTTT
TRBV6-1,TRBJ2-7,TRBD1,.,CASRGPTGKPGYSYEQYF,TGTGCCAGCAGAGGACCGACAGGGAAGCCTGGCTACTCCTACGAGCAGTACTTC
TRBV7-2,TRBJ2-3,.,few,CASSLPRGSTDTQYF,TGTGCCAGCAGCTTACCACGGGGGTCCACAGATACGCAGTATTTT
TRBV5-4,TRBJ2-5,.,.,CASSLSGSRETQYF,TGTGCCAGCAGCCTCTCAGGGTCACGAGAGACCCAGTACTTC
TRBV7-2,TRBJ1-2,TRBD1,.,CASSNGTARTYYGYTF,TGTGCCAGCAGCAACGGGACAGCCCGGACTTACTATGGCTACACCTTC
TRBV6-1,TRBJ1-5,TRBD1,.,CASSPPGGRNQPQHF,TGTGCCAGCAGTCCCCCAGGGGGCAGGAATCAGCCCCAGCATTTT
TRBV20-1,TRBJ1-5,.,.,CSARGTGYSNQPQHF,TGCAGTGCTAGAGGGACGGGGTATAGCAATCAGCCCCAGCATTTT
TRBV30,TRBJ1-2,.,.,CACSIVGGPVYGYTF,TGTGCCTGCTCAATCGTGGGGGGCCCTGTCTATGGCTACACCTTC
TRBV15,TRBJ2-5,.,few,CATSREVGTLQETQYF,TGTGCCACCAGCAGAGAAGTAGGGACCCTACAAGAGACCCAGTACTTC
TRBV10-1,TRBJ2-3,.,.,CASSESGYRTDTQYF,TGCGCCAGCAGTGAGTCGGGGTATCGAACAGATACGCAGTATTTT
TRBV12-3/TRBV12-4,TRBJ1-2,TRBD1,.,CASSFWRGRLYGYTF,TGTGCCAGCAGTTTTTGGAGGGGGCGCTTGTATGGCTACACCTTC
TRBV20-1,TRBJ2-5,TRBD1,.,CSAWGQGGGETQYF,TGCAGTGCTTGGGGACAGGGGGGAGGGGAGACCCAGTACTTC
TRBV5-1,TRBJ1-6,TRBD1,.,CASSWGTAGSPLHF,TGCGCCAGCAGCTGGGGGACAGCTGGCTCACCCCTCCACTTT
TRBV5-1,TRBJ2-3,TRBD2,once,CASSPRRGGEADTQYF,TGCGCCAGCAGCCCGAGACGCGGGGGGGAGGCAGATACGCAGTATTTT
TRBV20-1,TRBJ1-2,.,few,CSASTPGYTF,TGCAGTGCTAGTACCCCTGGCTACACCTTC
TRBV6-4,TRBJ1-5,.,.,CASSDSGGNQPQHF,TGTGCCAGCAGTGACTCGGGGGGCAATCAGCCCCAGCATTTT
TRBV12-3/TRBV12-4,TRBJ1-1,.,.,CASSFTGSNTEAFF,TGTGCCAGCAGTTTTACCGGCAGTAACACTGAAGCTTTCTTT
TRBV1,TRBJ2-3,.,once,CTSSHGGKRGFPRTDTQYF,TGCACCAGCAGCCATGGGGGTAAGCGGGGGTTCCCTCGCACAGATACGCAGTATTTT
TRBV20-1,TRBJ2-5,.,few,CSASSPGETQYF,TGCAGTGCCAGTTCCCCTGGGGAGACCCAGTACTTC
TRBV7-2,TRBJ2-3,.,.,CASSHQRGSTDTQYF,TGTGCCAGCAGCCACCAAAGGGGTAGCACAGATACGCAGTATTTT
TRBV5-1,TRBJ1-1,.,.,CASSLSSGPTEAFF,TGCGCCAGCAGCTTATCCAGTGGGCCCACTGAAGCTTTCTTT
TRBV5-6,TRBJ2-3,TRBD1,few,CASSSRDRGPDTQYF,TGTGCCAGCAGCTCCCGGGACAGGGGCCCAGATACGCAGTATTTT
TRBV6-1,TRBJ1-5,.,once,CASTSPGTQPQHF,TGTGCCAGCACCTCACCAGGGACTCAGCCCCAGCATTTT
TRBV25-1,TRBJ1-2,TRBD1,.,CASSPHGQVVGYTF,TGTGCCAGCAGTCCCCATGGACAGGTCGTGGGCTACACCTTC
TRBV15,TRBJ1-2,.,once,CATSYEPGRVDGYTF,TGTGCCACCAGCTACGAGCCGGGCAGGGTCGACGGCTACACCTTC
TRBV7-8,TRBJ2-2,TRBD1,few,CASSVGQGNTGELFF,TGTGCCAGCAGCGTGGGACAGGGGAACACCGGGGAGCTGTTTTTT
TRBV7-4,TRBJ2-3,.,.,CASTGDHTDTQYF,TGTGCCAGCACGGGGGACCACACAGATACGCAGTATTTT
TRBV14,TRBJ2-7,.,few,CASSLTDPHEQYF,TGTGCCAGCAGCCTAACGGACCCCCACGAGCAGTACTTC
TRBV6-2/TRBV6-3,TRBJ1-1,.,once,CASSWANVAGSGTEAFF,TGTGCCAGCAGTTGGGCTAACGTGGCAGGGAGCGGCACTGAAGCTTTCTTT
TRBV2,TRBJ2-5,TRBD2,few,CASSFGLDTQETQYF,TGTGCCAGCAGCTTCGGACTAGATACACAAGAGACCCAGTACTTC
TRBV27,TRBJ2-4,.,few,CASSPQTTVNIQYF,TGTGCCAGCAGTCCCCAGACTACAGTAAACATTCAGTACTTC
TRBV20-1,TRBJ2-2,TRBD1,few,CSARGQGRTPGELFF,TGCAGTGCTAGAGGACAGGGTCGGACTCCCGGGGAGCTGTTTTTT
TRBV6-5,TRBJ2-7,TRBD2,.,CASSLNSGVATYEQYF,TGTGCCAGCAGTTTAAATAGCGGGGTGGCCACCTACGAGCAGTACTTC
TRBV2,TRBJ1-5,.,few,CASSEQRYSNQPQHF,TGTGCCAGCAGTGAGCAGCGTTATAGCAATCAGCCCCAGCATTTT
TRBV2,TRBJ1-2,.,.,CASSVQGGYTF,TGTGCCAGCAGTGTACAGGGTGGCTACACCTTC
TRBV20-1,TRBJ2-3,.,.,CSATSRGAWDTQYF,TGCAGTGCTACGAGTCGCGGGGCCTGGGATACGCAGTATTTT
TRBV24-1,TRBJ1-6,TRBD1,.,CATSEGTGLSPLHF,TGTGCCACCAGTGAAGGGACAGGGCTTTCACCCCTCCACTTT